One and the same sample provided the 11 T cell receptor beta chains below, sequenced in a study of graft-versus-host responses after intestinal transplantation. TCRdb's copy holds only in-frame clones and misses some; the assay was immunoSEQ multiplex PCR. The data show 80,000 to 100,000 clones, with 75% to 95% seen just once and roughly 0.2% held by the top ten. These TCRs are of unknown antigen specificity. The material sequenced was unstimulated CD4+ T cells sorted from spleen or lymph node cells, taken before transplant. These receptor sequences come from a human donor who was the organ donor for an intestinal transplant.

The sample holds one count of this clone. V and J are TRBV18 and TRBJ2-5; the match to TRBD1 covers 7 bases. Germline-derived CDR1 and CDR2 are KGHSH and LQKENI. The junction had 2 bases not matched to a gene; V was cut back by 5 bases and J by 2 bases. The CDR3 totals 13 residues. CDR3 in amino acids: CASSRGQQETQYF. Written as DNA, the CDR3 is TGTGCCAGCTCAAGGGGACAGCAAGAGACCCAGTACTTC.

The gene calls are TRBV30 and TRBJ1-1; maybe TRBD1 (6 bases). V was clipped by 3 bases and J by 1 base, with 9 bases between them. Germline V gene lookup returns CDR1 GTSNPN and CDR2 SVGIG (reference sequence). CDR3 length: 13 residues. The CDR3 reads CAWRGQRNTEAFF. CDR3 sequence (DNA): TGTGCCTGGAGAGGACAGCGGAACACTGAAGCTTTCTTT.

The CDR3 protein is CASSLAGFGGQETQYF. DNA of the CDR3: TGCGCCAGCAGCTTGGCCGGTTTCGGGGGCCAAGAGACCCAGTACTTC. This chain joins TRBV5-1 and TRBJ2-5; tentative D call: TRBD2 (6 bases). CDR1 and CDR2 from the germline V gene are SGHRS and YFSETQ. CDR3 length equals 16 residues. The V end was cut by 0 bases, the J end by 1 base, with 13 bases between. Using reference TRBV5-1 and TRBJ2-5 for the parts outside the CDR3, the full variable domain is KAGVTQTPRYLIKTRGQQVTLSCSPISGHRSVSWYQQTPGQGLQFLFEYFSETQRNKGNFPGRFSGRQFSNSRSEMNVSTLELGDSALYLCASSLAGFGGQETQYFGPGTRLLVL.

The rearrangement uses TRBV7-9 and TRBJ2-1; 11 nucleotides agree with TRBD2. The germline CDR1 and CDR2 sequences are SEHNR and FQNEAQ (reference sequence). J was trimmed by 9 bases and V by 1 base; bases with no gene match: 8. The CDR3 length is 16 residues. CDR3 sequence: CASSLVVAGGLIEQFF. The CDR3 region has the DNA TGTGCCAGCAGCTTAGTGGTAGCGGGGGGGCTTATTGAGCAGTTCTTC.

The chain joins TRBV6-5 to TRBJ2-4, with TRBD1 as a possible D gene (6 bases). This CDR3 has 16 amino acids. Germline V gives CDR1 MNHEY, CDR2 SVGAGI. Between the trimmed V and J ends, which lost 2 bases and 2 bases, there was a span of 13 bases. The CDR3 region is CASSYERGSSKNIQYF. CDR3 coding DNA: TGTGCCAGCAGTTACGAGAGGGGGTCGTCCAAAAACATTCAGTACTTC.

The gene calls are TRBV21-1 and TRBJ1-1; the table's D call, TRBD1, has no DNA check behind it. TRBV21-1 is termed a pseudogene. The CDR3 consists of 15 residues. Here the CDR3 DNA reads TGTGCCAGCAGCAAAGCGGGACAAATGAACACTGAAGCTTTCTTT. Translation gives CASSKAGQMNTEAFF.

The chain employs TRBV19 and TRBJ1-3; 10 bases align to TRBD1. Germline CDR1 LNHDA, CDR2 SQIVND (reference sequence). After removal of 8 bases from V and 7 bases from J, the junction contained 5 bases not matched to a gene. The CDR3 length is 13 residues. CDR3 amino acids: CASLRTGGNTIYF. DNA for the CDR3: TGTGCCAGTCTCCGGACAGGGGGGAACACCATATATTTT.

This chain connects TRBV6-5 to TRBJ2-7; 7 bases fit TRBD1. Germline V gives CDR1 MNHEY, CDR2 SVGAGI. The CDR3 runs 14 residues. Losses at the gene ends were 3 bases for V and 7 bases for J; bases not matched to a gene: 9. The CDR3 DNA reads TGTGCCAGCAGTTATGACAGGGTAACGGGTGAGCAGTACTTC. Amino acid sequence: CASSYDRVTGEQYF.

In this sample, this clone turned up once. This sequence joins TRBV4-2 and TRBJ1-2; no clear D gene. The CDR3 spans 13 residues. V was trimmed by 6 bases and J by 2 bases, leaving 10 bases between them. CDR1 and CDR2 (germline): LGHNA, YNFKEQ. CDR3 amino acids: CASRNSSNYGYTF. CDR3 sequence (DNA): TGTGCCAGCAGAAACAGCTCAAACTATGGCTACACCTTC.

This clone was detected only once. The V call is TRBV7-2, the J call TRBJ2-5; D might be TRBD2 (5 bases). The CDR3 contains 13 residues. Trimming left V 6 bases short and J 6 bases short, with 14 bases between. Germline lookup yields CDR1 SGHTA and CDR2 FQGNSA. The CDR3 DNA sequence: TGTGCCAGCAGTCTCGGACTGTTTAAGACCCAGTACTTC. Translation: CASSLGLFKTQYF.

V and J are TRBV4-2 and TRBJ2-5, with a possible D match to TRBD1 (6 bases). The V gene lost 4 bases and the J gene lost 5 bases, with 20 bases spanning the gap. Germline assignment: CDR1 LGHNA and CDR2 YNFKEQ. This CDR3 is built from 16 residues. The DNA of the CDR3 is TGTGCCAGCAGCCGCCAAATTACAGGGTTTGGTGAGACCCAGTACTTC. This encodes CASSRQITGFGETQYF.